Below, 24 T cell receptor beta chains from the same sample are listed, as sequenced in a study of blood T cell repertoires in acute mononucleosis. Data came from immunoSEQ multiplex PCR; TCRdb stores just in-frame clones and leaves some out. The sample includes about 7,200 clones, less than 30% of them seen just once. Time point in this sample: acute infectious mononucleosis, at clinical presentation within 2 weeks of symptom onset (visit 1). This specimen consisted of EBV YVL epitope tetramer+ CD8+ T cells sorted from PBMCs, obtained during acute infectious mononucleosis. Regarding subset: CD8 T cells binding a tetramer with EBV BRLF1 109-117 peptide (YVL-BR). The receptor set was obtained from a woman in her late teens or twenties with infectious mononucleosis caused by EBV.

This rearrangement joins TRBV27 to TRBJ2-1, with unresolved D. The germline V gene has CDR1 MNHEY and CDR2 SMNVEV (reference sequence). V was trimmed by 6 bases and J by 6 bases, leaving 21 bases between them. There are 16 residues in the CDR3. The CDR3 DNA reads TGTGCCAGCAGCGCCCTTTTGGTTAGCAGCTTCAATGAGCAGTTCTTC. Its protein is CASSALLVSSFNEQFF.

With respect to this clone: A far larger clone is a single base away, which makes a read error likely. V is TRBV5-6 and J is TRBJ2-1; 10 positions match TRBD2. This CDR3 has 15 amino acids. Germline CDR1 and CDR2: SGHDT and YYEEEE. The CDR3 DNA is TGTGTCAGCAGCTTGAGTCTAGCGGGAGTCCATGAGCAGTTCTTC. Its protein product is CVSSLSLAGVHEQFF.

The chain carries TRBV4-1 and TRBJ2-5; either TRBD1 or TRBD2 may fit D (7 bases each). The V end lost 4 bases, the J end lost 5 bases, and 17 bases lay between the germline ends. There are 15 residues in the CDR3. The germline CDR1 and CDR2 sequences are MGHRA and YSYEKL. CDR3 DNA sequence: TGCGCCAGCAGCCGACTTCAGGGGGAGGGGGAGACCCAGTACTTC. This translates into CASSRLQGEGETQYF.

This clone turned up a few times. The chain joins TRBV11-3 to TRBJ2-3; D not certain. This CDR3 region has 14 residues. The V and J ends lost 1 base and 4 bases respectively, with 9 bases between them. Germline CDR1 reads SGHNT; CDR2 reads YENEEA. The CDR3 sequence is CASSLAHLPDTQYF. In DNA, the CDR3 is TGTGCCAGCAGCTTAGCACATCTACCAGATACGCAGTATTTT.

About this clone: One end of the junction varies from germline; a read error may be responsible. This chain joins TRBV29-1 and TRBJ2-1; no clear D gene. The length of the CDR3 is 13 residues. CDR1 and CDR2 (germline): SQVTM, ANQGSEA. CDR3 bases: TGCAGGGTTGGGCAGGCCCTTTACAATGAACAGTTCTTC. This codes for CRVGQALYNEQFF.

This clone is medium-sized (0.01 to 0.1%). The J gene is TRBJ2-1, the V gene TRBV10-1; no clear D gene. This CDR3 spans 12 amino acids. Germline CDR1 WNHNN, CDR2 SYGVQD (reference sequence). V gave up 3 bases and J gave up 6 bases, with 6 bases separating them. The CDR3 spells CASSELTNEQFF. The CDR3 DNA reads TGCGCCAGCAGTGAACTTACCAATGAGCAGTTCTTC.

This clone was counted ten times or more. This CDR3 is CASSLDPTGYNEQFF. The CDR3 DNA sequence: TGTGCCAGCAGCTTAGATCCGACCGGTTACAATGAGCAGTTCTTC. The chain is built from TRBV7-2 and TRBJ2-1; D is uncertain. Germline values: CDR1 SGHTA, CDR2 FQGNSA. Trimming shortened V by 1 base and J by 4 bases, and 11 bases separated the two germline ends. This CDR3 is 15 amino acids long.

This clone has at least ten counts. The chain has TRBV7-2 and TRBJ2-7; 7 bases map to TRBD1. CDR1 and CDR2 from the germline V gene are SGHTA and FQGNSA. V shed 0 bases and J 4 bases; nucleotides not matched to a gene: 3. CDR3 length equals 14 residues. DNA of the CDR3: TGTGCCAGCAGCTTAGCAGGGGGCTCATACGAGCAGTACTTC. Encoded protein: CASSLAGGSYEQYF.

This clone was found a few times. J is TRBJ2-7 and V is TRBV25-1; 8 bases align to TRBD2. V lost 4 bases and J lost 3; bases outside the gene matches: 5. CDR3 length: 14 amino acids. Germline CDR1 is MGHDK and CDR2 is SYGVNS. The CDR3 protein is CASSVTGGHYEQYF. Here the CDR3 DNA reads TGTGCCAGCAGTGTGACGGGGGGGCACTACGAGCAGTACTTC.

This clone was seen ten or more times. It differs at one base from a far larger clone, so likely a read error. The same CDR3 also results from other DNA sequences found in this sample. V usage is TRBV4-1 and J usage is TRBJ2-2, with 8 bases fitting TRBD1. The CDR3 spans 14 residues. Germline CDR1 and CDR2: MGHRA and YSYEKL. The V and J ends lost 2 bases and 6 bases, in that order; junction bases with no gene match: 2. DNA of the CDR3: TGCGCCAGCAGCCAACTACAGGGGGCCGGGGAGCTGTTTTTT. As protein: CASSQLQGAGELFF.

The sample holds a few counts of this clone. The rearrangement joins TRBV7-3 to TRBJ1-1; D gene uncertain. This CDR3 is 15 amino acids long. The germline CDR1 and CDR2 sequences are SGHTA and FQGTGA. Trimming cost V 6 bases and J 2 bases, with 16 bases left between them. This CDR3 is CASSPGPRGNTEAFF. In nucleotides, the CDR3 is TGTGCCAGCAGTCCCGGACCCCGAGGAAACACTGAAGCTTTCTTT.

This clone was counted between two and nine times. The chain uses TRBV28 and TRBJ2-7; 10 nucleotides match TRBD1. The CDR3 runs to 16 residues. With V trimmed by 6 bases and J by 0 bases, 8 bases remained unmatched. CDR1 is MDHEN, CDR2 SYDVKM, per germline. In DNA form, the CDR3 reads TGTGCCAGCAGCCCCCCGGGACAGGGGATCTCCTACGAGCAGTACTTC. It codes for CASSPPGQGISYEQYF.

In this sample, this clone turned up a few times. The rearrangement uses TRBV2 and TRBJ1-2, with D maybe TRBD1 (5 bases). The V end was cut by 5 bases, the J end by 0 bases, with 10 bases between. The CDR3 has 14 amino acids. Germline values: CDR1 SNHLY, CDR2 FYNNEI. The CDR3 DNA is TGTGCCAGCAGTCCGACAGTAGCTAACTATGGCTACACCTTC. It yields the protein CASSPTVANYGYTF.

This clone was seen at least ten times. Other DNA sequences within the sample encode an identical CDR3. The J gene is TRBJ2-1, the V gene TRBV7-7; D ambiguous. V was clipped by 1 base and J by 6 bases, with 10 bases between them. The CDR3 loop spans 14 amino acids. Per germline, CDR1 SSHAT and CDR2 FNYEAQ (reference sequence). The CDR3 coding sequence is TGTGCCAGCAGCTTAGTGCCTAACCTCAATGAGCAGTTCTTC. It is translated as CASSLVPNLNEQFF. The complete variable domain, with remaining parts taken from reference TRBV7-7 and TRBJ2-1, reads GAGVSQSPRYKVTKRGQDVTLRCDPISSHATLYWYQQALGQGPEFLTYFNYEAQPDKSGLPSDRFSAERPEGSISTLTIQRTEQRDSAMYRCASSLVPNLNEQFFGPGTRLTVL.

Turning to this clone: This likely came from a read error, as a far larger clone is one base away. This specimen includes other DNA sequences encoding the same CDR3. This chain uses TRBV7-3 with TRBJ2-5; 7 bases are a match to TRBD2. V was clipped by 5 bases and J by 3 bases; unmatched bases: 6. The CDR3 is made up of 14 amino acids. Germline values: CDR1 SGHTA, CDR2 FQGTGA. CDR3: CASSQDGGEETQYF. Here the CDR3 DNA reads TGTGCCAGCAGCCAAGATGGGGGGGAAGAGACCCAGTACTTC.

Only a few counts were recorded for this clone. CDR3 DNA: TGTGCCAGCAGTTACGCGGGACAGGGCTACACTGAAGCTTTCTTT. Residues: CASSYAGQGYTEAFF. The rearrangement links TRBV6-5 to TRBJ1-1; 9 bases map to TRBD1. The CDR3 length is 15 residues. The V and J ends lost 2 bases and 3 bases, in that order; junction bases with no gene match: 4. From germline, CDR1 is MNHEY and CDR2 SVGAGI.

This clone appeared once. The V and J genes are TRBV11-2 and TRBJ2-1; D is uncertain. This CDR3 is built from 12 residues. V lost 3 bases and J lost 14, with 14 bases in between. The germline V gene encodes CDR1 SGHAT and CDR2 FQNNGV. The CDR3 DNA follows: TGTGCCAGCAGCTTCTTCCAGTTCAATGAGTTCTTC. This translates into CASSFFQFNEFF.

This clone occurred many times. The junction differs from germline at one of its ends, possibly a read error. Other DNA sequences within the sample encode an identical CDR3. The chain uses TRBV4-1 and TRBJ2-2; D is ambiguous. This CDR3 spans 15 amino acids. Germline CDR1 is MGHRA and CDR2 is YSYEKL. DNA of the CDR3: TGTGCCAGCGCCTTGAGAATTGGGAACACCGGGGAGCTGTTTTTT. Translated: CASALRIGNTGELFF.

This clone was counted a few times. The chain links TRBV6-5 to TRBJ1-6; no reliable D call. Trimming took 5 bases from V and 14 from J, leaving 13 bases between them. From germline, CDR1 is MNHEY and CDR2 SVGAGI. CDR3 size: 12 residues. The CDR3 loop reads CASSVGTWSLHF. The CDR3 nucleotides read TGTGCCAGCAGTGTGGGCACCTGGTCCCTCCACTTT.

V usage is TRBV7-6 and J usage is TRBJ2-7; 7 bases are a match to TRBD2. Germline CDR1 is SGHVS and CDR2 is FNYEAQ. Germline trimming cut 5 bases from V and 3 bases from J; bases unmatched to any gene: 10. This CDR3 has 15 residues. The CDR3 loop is CASSPSGKGLYEQYF. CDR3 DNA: TGTGCCAGCAGCCCTAGCGGAAAAGGCCTCTACGAGCAGTACTTC. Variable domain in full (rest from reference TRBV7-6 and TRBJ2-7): GAGVSQSPRYKVTKRGQDVALRCDPISGHVSLYWYRQALGQGPEFLTYFNYEAQQDKSGLPNDRFSAERPEGSISTLTIQRTEQRDSAMYRCASSPSGKGLYEQYFGPGTRLTVT.

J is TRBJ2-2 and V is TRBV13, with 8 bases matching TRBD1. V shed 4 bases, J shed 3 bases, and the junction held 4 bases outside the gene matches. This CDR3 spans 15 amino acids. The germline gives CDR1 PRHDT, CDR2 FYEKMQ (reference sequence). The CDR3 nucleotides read TGTGCCAGCAGCTCAGGGGGCAGAGACACCGGGGAGCTGTTTTTT. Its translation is CASSSGGRDTGELFF.

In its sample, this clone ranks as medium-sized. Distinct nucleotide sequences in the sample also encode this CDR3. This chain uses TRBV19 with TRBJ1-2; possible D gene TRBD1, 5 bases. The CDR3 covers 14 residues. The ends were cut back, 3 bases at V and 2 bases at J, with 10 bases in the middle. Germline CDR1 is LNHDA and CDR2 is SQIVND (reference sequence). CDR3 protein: CASSIPGLNYGYTF. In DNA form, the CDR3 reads TGTGCCAGTAGTATCCCAGGGTTAAACTATGGCTACACCTTC.

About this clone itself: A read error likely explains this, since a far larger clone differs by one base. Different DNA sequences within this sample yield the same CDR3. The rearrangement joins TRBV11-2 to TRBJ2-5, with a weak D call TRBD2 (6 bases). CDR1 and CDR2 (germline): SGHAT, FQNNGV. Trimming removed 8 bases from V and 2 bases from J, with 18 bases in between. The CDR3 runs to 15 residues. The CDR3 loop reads CASLRELAGQETQYF. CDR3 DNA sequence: TGTGCCAGCCTGAGGGAGTTGGCGGGGCAAGAGACCCAGTACTTC.

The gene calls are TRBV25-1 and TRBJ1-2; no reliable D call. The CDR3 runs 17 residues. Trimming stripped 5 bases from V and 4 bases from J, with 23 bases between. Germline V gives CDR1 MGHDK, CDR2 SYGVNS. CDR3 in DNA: TGTGCCAGCAGTTTCCAGGCCCTCAAATGGTCGTCCTATGGCTACACCTTC. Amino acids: CASSFQALKWSSYGYTF.